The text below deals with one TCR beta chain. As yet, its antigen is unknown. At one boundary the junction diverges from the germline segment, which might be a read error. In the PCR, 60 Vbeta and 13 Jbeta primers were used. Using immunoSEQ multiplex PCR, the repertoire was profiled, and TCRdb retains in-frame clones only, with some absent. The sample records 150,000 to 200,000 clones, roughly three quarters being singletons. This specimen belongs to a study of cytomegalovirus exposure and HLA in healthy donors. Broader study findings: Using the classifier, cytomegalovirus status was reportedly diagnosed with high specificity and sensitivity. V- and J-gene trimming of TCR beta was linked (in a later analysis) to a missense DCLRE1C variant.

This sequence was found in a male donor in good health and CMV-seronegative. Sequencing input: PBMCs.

The CDR3 nucleotides are TGTTCCAGCAGCTCTCAGGGGGGAGAGACCCAGTACTTC. Amino acid sequence: CSSSSQGGETQYF. The chain is built from TRBV7-9 and TRBJ2-5, with D possibly TRBD1 on 7 matching bases. The CDR3 extends over 13 amino acids. Germline-derived CDR1 and CDR2 are SEHNR and FQNEAQ (reference sequence). The complete variable domain, with remaining parts taken from reference TRBV7-9 and TRBJ2-5, reads DTGVSQNPRHKITKRGQNVTFRCDPISEHNRLYWYRQTLGQGPEFLTYFQNEAQLEKSRLLSDRFSAERPKGSFSTLEIQRTEQGDSAMYLCSSSSQGGETQYFGPGTRLLVL.